The clone carrying this T cell receptor beta chain was counted between two and nine times. Its antigen remains unidentified. Germline V gene data show CDR1 as MDHEN and CDR2 as SYDVKM. The V end was cut by 5 bases, the J end by 6 bases, with 14 bases between. CDR3 length: 14 amino acids. These data are taken from a study of T cell repertoires in cytomegalovirus infection. Study at large: CMV infection plus the matching HLA type was flagged by public TCR beta signatures.

In TCRdb, the reads were re-called with MiXCR into one record per CDR3 protein. The sample has nearly 70,000 distinct CDR3 sequences, 20% to 25% seen once. Study conclusions and caveats: HLA-C-restricted, CMV-specific TCR beta clonotypes were dominant ex vivo. Pooled public TCR beta family frequency picked out CMV carriers with the relevant HLA.

Sample: PBMCs, sequenced either directly or after in vitro stimulation (not recorded which). V usage is TRBV28 and J usage is TRBJ1-5; a weak D match, TRBD1 (6 bases). This receptor was taken from a human donor in good health (CMV status not recorded). Some clones in this sample may be carry-over from other donors' samples. CDR3 nucleotides: TGTGCCAGCAGTCCAGGGGCCGGGAGTCAGCCCCAGCATTTT. Protein product: CASSPGAGSQPQHF.